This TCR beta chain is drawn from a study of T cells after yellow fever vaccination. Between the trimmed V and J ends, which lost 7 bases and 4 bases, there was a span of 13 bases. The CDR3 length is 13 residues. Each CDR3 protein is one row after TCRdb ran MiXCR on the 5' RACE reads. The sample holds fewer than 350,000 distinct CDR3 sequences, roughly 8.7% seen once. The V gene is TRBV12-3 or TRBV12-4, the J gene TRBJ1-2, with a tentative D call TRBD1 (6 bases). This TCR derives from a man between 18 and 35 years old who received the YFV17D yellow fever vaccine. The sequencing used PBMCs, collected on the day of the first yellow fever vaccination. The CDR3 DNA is TGTGCCAGCACTAAACAGGGATTCTATGGCTACACCTTC. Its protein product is CASTKQGFYGYTF.